These 18 T cell receptor beta chains originate from one sample sequenced in a study of T-cell reconstitution after alpha-beta-depleted transplantation in children. The authors prepared the TCRbeta library with unique molecular identifiers. TCRdb used MiXCR to reprocess the PCR reads, holding one entry per CDR3 protein. Of fewer than 150,000 distinct CDR3 sequences listed, approximately 8.7% are singletons. The material was PBMCs, mostly from graft donor cells, obtained 180 days after TCRalphabeta/CD19-depleted stem cell transplant. The receptors were gathered from a girl in the first two years of life who had a stem cell transplant for combined immunodeficiency, so the T cells may come from the graft donor.

The CDR3 DNA sequence: TGCAGCGTTGGAGATCAACGACAGGGCTTAACCTACGAGCAGTACTTC. It is translated as CSVGDQRQGLTYEQYF. The chain joins TRBV29-1 to TRBJ2-7; 7 bases align to TRBD1. This CDR3 has 16 amino acids. Germline-derived CDR1 and CDR2 are SQVTM and ANQGSEA. Trimming removed 4 bases from V and 2 bases from J; junction bases left unmatched: 14.

This clonotype was picked up a small number of times. The CDR3 DNA follows: TGTGCCAGCAGCCCCTCTCTGACAAAAAGCTACGAGCAGTACTTC. Translation: CASSPSLTKSYEQYF. The chain employs TRBV13 and TRBJ2-7; D is ambiguous. Germline lookup yields CDR1 PRHDT and CDR2 FYEKMQ (reference sequence). CDR3 length: 15 amino acids. V was shortened by 5 bases and J by 3 bases, with 17 bases between the two germline ends.

The CDR3 nucleotides are TGTGCCACCAGCAGAGATGAGAGAAGAAGGGGGGCTACGCAGTATTTT. Protein: CATSRDERRRGATQYF. This chain joins TRBV15 and TRBJ2-3; D may correspond to TRBD1 or TRBD2 (6 bases each). With 0 bases removed from V and 8 bases from J, the gap between germline ends came to 18 bases. The CDR3 runs 16 residues. Looked up from germline, CDR1 is LNHNV and CDR2 is YYDKDF (reference sequence).

This chain connects TRBV7-2 to TRBJ2-7; TRBD1 aligns across 7 bases. Germline values: CDR1 SGHTA, CDR2 FQGNSA. Losses at the gene ends were 2 bases for V and 4 bases for J; bases not matched to a gene: 5. This CDR3 spans 14 amino acids. The CDR3 DNA reads TGTGCCAGCAGCTTATCGACAGGGAATTACGAGCAGTACTTC. Its translation: CASSLSTGNYEQYF.

This clonotype appeared a few times. This chain joins TRBV29-1 and TRBJ1-1; TRBD1 matches at 8 bases. Germline loops: CDR1 SQVTM, CDR2 ANQGSEA. Losses at the gene ends were 6 bases for V and 3 bases for J; bases not matched to a gene: 6. The CDR3 is 13 residues long. The CDR3 loop is CSVEQGGHTEAFF. The CDR3 region has the DNA TGCAGCGTCGAACAGGGGGGTCACACTGAAGCTTTCTTT. The whole variable domain, filled in from reference TRBV29-1 and TRBJ1-1, reads SAVISQKPSRDICQRGTSLTIQCQVDSQVTMMFWYRQQPGQSLTLIATANQGSEATYESGFVIDKFPISRPNLTFSTLTVSNMSPEDSSIYLCSVEQGGHTEAFFGQGTRLTVV.

This chain uses TRBV12-3 or TRBV12-4 with TRBJ1-3, with 8 bases aligning to TRBD1. After removal of 6 bases from V and 1 base from J, the junction contained 11 bases not matched to a gene. CDR3 length: 17 residues. DNA for the CDR3: TGTGCCAGCAGACCGGGACAGGCTTTGGGATCTGGAAACACCATATATTTT. It codes for CASRPGQALGSGNTIYF.

In its sample, this clonotype was seen a few times. The chain has TRBV5-6 and TRBJ2-7; TRBD2 matches at 13 bases. The J segment lost 5 bases and the V segment lost 1 base, leaving 6 bases of the junction unmatched. CDR3 size: 16 residues. CDR1 and CDR2 (germline): SGHDT, YYEEEE. The CDR3 nucleotides read TGTGCCAGCAGCTTGTTGGGGACTAGCGGGATCCACGAGCAGTACTTC. This codes for CASSLLGTSGIHEQYF. The full variable domain, with the rest looked up from reference TRBV5-6 and TRBJ2-7, is DAGVTQSPTHLIKTRGQQVTLRCSPKSGHDTVSWYQQALGQGPQFIFQYYEEEERQRGNFPDRFSGHQFPNYSSELNVNALLLGDSALYLCASSLLGTSGIHEQYFGPGTRLTVT.

This clonotype was seen more than once but under ten times. V and J are TRBV7-8 and TRBJ2-5; D remains ambiguous. Trimming stripped 3 bases from V and 5 bases from J, with 10 bases between. The CDR3 sequence is 13 residues long. Germline V CDR1 and CDR2: SGHVS, FQNEAQ. CDR3 loop: CASSLRLGETQYF. The CDR3 region has the DNA TGTGCCAGCAGCTTGAGACTGGGGGAGACCCAGTACTTC.

This clonotype was seen a few times. The chain combines TRBV20-1 with TRBJ2-7, with unresolved D. The CDR3 runs to 10 residues. CDR1 is DFQATT and CDR2 is SNEGSKA in the germline V gene (reference sequence). The V end lost 8 bases, the J end lost 3 bases, and 8 bases lay between the germline ends. The CDR3 DNA sequence: TGCAGTCCGAAGATCTACGAGCAGTACTTC. It codes for CSPKIYEQYF.

This clonotype showed up just a few times. The chain has TRBV7-9 and TRBJ2-2; D is unresolved. Deletions cut 5 bases from V and 2 bases from J, with 9 bases between. The length of the CDR3 is 14 residues. The V gene's germline CDR1 is SEHNR and CDR2 FQNEAQ (reference sequence). CDR3 DNA sequence: TGTGCCAGCAGCGTCAACCCAAACACCGGGGAGCTGTTTTTT. Translation: CASSVNPNTGELFF.

This clonotype came up a few times. The chain carries TRBV20-1 and TRBJ2-7, with D maybe TRBD1 (6 bases). The CDR3 length is 12 residues. The V end lost 5 bases, the J end lost 4 bases, and 12 bases lay between the germline ends. Germline lookup yields CDR1 DFQATT and CDR2 SNEGSKA (reference sequence). Here the CDR3 DNA reads TGCAGTGCTCGAAAAAGGGGGTACGAGCAGTACTTC. This codes for CSARKRGYEQYF.

In its sample, this clonotype was seen a few times. V is TRBV6-1 and J is TRBJ2-5; D might be TRBD1 or TRBD2, each matching 6 bases. Trimming shortened V by 0 bases and J by 3 bases, and 8 bases separated the two germline ends. The CDR3 has 14 residues. Per germline, CDR1 MNHNS and CDR2 SASEGT. The DNA for the CDR3 is TGTGCCAGCAGTGAAGCCGGGGGCGAAGAGACCCAGTACTTC. Amino acid sequence: CASSEAGGEETQYF.

The chain recombines TRBV14 with TRBJ2-2; D is possibly TRBD2 (5 bases). The CDR3 is 14 residues long. Per germline, CDR1 SGHDN and CDR2 FVKESK. V dropped 4 bases and J dropped 0 bases, with 6 bases sitting between them. CDR3 DNA sequence: TGTGCCAGCAGCCCGACTACGAACACCGGGGAGCTGTTTTTT. Its protein product is CASSPTTNTGELFF. The whole variable domain, remainder taken from reference TRBV14 and TRBJ2-2, is EAGVTQFPSHSVIEKGQTVTLRCDPISGHDNLYWYRRVMGKEIKFLLHFVKESKQDESGMPNNRFLAERTGGTYSTLKVQPAELEDSGVYFCASSPTTNTGELFFGEGSRLTVL.

The genes are TRBV7-2 and TRBJ2-5, with TRBD1 as a possible D gene (6 bases). Germline V lookup: CDR1 SGHTA, CDR2 FQGNSA. The CDR3 is made up of 12 amino acids. V lost 2 bases, J lost 5 bases, and 6 bases lay in between. The CDR3 loop reads CASSLQGETQYF. CDR3 coding DNA: TGTGCCAGCAGCTTACAGGGGGAGACCCAGTACTTC. The variable domain in full, with the rest retrieved from reference TRBV7-2 and TRBJ2-5, is GAGVSQSPSNKVTEKGKDVELRCDPISGHTALYWYRQSLGQGLEFLIYFQGNSAPDKSGLPSDRFSAERTGGSVSTLTIQRTQQEDSAVYLCASSLQGETQYFGPGTRLLVL.

This clonotype was seen only a few times. The chain couples TRBV12-3 or TRBV12-4 to TRBJ2-2; D unclear. The V and J ends lost 8 bases and 7 bases respectively, with 8 bases between them. CDR3 size: 11 residues. As DNA, the CDR3 is TGTGCCAGCTCGGTTGGCGGGGAGCTGTTTTTT. Protein sequence: CASSVGGELFF.

This clonotype was observed a handful of times. This chain connects TRBV6-5 to TRBJ2-1; D uncertain. Per the germline V gene, CDR1 is MNHEY and CDR2 is SVGAGI. With 2 bases removed from V and 4 bases from J, the gap between germline ends came to 9 bases. CDR3 length equals 14 residues. In DNA form, the CDR3 reads TGTGCCAGCAGTTACGGGCCAGTTTACAATGAGCAGTTCTTC. Its protein product is CASSYGPVYNEQFF.

This clonotype turned up a few times. The chain links TRBV27 to TRBJ1-2, with TRBD1 identical over 8 bases. CDR1 and CDR2 (germline): MNHEY, SMNVEV (reference sequence). CDR3 length: 16 residues. V lost 8 bases, J lost 4 bases, and 15 bases stayed unmatched. This CDR3 is CASVRTGRALGYGYTF. As DNA, the CDR3 is TGTGCCAGCGTTCGGACAGGGAGGGCTCTTGGCTATGGCTACACCTTC.

This clonotype appeared many times. V usage is TRBV20-1 and J usage is TRBJ2-1; possible D gene TRBD2, 5 bases. This CDR3 region has 12 residues. Germline V CDR1 and CDR2: DFQATT, SNEGSKA (reference sequence). The V end was cut by 6 bases, the J end by 4 bases, with 10 bases between. For the CDR3, the DNA is TGCAGTGCCCGACTACCTTACAATGAGCAGTTCTTC. It specifies CSARLPYNEQFF.